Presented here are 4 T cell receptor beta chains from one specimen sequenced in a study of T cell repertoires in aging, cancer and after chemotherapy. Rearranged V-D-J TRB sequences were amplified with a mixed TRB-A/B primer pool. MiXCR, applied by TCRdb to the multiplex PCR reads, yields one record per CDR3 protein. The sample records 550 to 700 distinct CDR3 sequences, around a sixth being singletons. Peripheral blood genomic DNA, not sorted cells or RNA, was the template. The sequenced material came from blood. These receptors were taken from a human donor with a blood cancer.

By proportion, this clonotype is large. The CDR3 DNA sequence: TGTGCCAGCAGTTTGAGCACAGCCAATGAGCAGTTCTTC. It codes for CASSLSTANEQFF. The chain recombines TRBV27 with TRBJ2-1; no clear D. Per the germline V gene, CDR1 is MNHEY and CDR2 is SMNVEV (reference sequence). The CDR3 spans 13 residues. V was trimmed by 3 bases and J by 6 bases, leaving 9 bases between them.

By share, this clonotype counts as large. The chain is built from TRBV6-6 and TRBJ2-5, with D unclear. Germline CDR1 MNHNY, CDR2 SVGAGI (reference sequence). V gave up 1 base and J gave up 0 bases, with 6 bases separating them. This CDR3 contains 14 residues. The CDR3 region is CASSYFGNQETQYF. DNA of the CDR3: TGTGCCAGCAGTTACTTCGGTAACCAAGAGACCCAGTACTTC.

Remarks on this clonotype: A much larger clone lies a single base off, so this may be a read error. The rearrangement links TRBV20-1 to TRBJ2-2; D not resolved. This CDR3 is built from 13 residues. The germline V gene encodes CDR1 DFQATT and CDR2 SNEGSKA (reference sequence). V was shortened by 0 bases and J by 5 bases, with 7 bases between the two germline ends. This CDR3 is CSARDLETGELFF. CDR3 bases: TGCAGTGCTAGAGATTTGGAGACCGGGGAGCTGTTTTTT.

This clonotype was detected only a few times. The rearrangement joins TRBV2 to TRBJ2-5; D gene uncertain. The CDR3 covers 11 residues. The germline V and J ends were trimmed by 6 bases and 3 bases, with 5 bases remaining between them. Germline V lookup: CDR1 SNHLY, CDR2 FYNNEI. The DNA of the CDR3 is TGTGCCAGCAGCCTGAAAGAGACCCAGTACTTC. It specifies CASSLKETQYF.